This is a list of T cell receptor beta chains from one sample in a study of blood T cell repertoires in COVID-19. Generated by immunoSEQ multiplex PCR, the TCRdb table keeps only in-frame clones and is missing some. The profile shows 120,000 to 150,000 clones, approximately 89% of them singletons. Sequencing was performed on peripheral blood. These receptors were obtained from a human donor in a cohort sampled during active COVID-19. CDR3s leave out the opening cysteine and the closing phenylalanine or tryptophan. Fields, in order: V gene, clone size, CDR3 protein. Not every row has a clone size; where given, it reads once, few, many or a size class.

>TRBV29-1|NA
SVEEDREGYEQY
>TRBV14|NA
ASSQGRDRNTEAF
>TRBV15|NA
ATSRSGTGGAVDTIY
>TRBV9|NA
ASSVARGGTDTQY
>TRBV7-8|NA
ASSFSGYSNQPQH
>TRBV6-5|NA
ASSSRSGQTEAF
>TRBV19|NA
ASSWRVDSPLH
>TRBV11-2|NA
ASSLDLTGYDNSPLH
>TRBV7-9|once
ASSATGGSQETQY
>TRBV7-9|NA
ASSGDRGLRTEAF
>TRBV4-3|once
ASSHGGPLANYGYT
>TRBV29-1|NA
SVEGRGPGAPEAF
>TRBV5-6|NA
ASSLVSYGYT
>TRBV7-2|NA
ASSLGGGAYTQY
>TRBV6-2/TRBV6-3|NA
ASSYRGYTGELF
>TRBV7-2|NA
ASSPRSQVGYT
>TRBV3-1/TRBV3-2|NA
ASSQEGLPTDTQY
>TRBV21-1|NA
ASSKWGGATDTQY
>TRBV29-1|NA
SVPTHQGSNTEAF
>TRBV2|NA
ASSAGTAATNEKLF
>TRBV6-2/TRBV6-3|NA
ASSTGTVDTGELF
>TRBV4-2|large
ASSQASSGVEQF
>TRBV5-1|once
ASSMGAAHTDTQY
>TRBV24-1|NA
ATSGGISTDTQY
>TRBV12-3/TRBV12-4|NA
ASSQRQAGGYT
>TRBV7-9|NA
ASSPLYGQGNTEAF
>TRBV29-1|NA
SVATGGGYGYT
>TRBV6-4|NA
ASSLDRESYNEQF
>TRBV3-1/TRBV3-2|NA
ASSGLVWDTQY
>TRBV5-1|NA
ASSEGPTNTEAF
>TRBV6-5|NA
ASVRAGQNTEAF
>TRBV2|NA
ASSDSWGGRRTEAF
>TRBV9|NA
ASSPGGAAYEQY
>TRBV6-1|NA
ASSVNPGQGNQPQH
>TRBV6-6|NA
VAGELYGYT
>TRBV29-1|NA
SVVDTSSYEQY
>TRBV7-2|NA
ASSPIIGSYEQY
>TRBV30|few
AWSPGLYEQY
>TRBV12-5|NA
ASALEGSGNTIY
>TRBV15|few
ATRKDSGDEKLF
>TRBV29-1|NA
SVLLRKAASTDTQY
>TRBV30|NA
AWNAGGSSQH
>TRBV5-6|NA
ASSLWTGGLAKNIQY
>TRBV6-5|NA
ASRKEGAKLF
>TRBV15|NA
ATSRGRPEAF
>TRBV7-2|NA
ASRVAGVRETQY
>TRBV5-1|NA
ASSLANSGGADEQF
>TRBV12-3/TRBV12-4|NA
ASSLAAFTEAF
>TRBV2|NA
ASSERLYSPLH
>TRBV7-6|NA
ASSTGTGLLSNQPQH
>TRBV19|once
ASSIAYETGASYEQY
>TRBV9|NA
ASSVDGGWGGELF
>TRBV18|few
ASSQGTVKFGDTEAF
>TRBV5-3|NA
ARSREGVSYNEQF
>TRBV7-2|NA
ASSLAQGIAEAF